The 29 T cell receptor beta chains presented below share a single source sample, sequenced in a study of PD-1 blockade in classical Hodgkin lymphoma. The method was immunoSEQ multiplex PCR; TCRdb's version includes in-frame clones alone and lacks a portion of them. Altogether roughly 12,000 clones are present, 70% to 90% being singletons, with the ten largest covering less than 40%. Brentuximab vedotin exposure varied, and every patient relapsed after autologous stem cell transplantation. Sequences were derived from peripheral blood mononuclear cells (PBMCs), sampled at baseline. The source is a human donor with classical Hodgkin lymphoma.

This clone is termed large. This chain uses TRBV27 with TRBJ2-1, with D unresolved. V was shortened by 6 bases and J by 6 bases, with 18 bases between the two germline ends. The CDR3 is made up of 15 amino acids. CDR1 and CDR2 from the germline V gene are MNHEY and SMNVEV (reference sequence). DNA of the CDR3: TGTGCCAGCAGCATCTCGGGCCTCCTGGGCAATGAGCAGTTCTTC. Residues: CASSISGLLGNEQFF.

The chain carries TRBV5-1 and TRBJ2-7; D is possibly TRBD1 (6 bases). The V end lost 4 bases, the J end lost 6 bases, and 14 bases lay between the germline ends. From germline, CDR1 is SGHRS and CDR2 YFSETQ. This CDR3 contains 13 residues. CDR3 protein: CASSPTTGAEQYF. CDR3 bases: TGCGCCAGCAGCCCGACGACAGGCGCCGAGCAGTACTTC.

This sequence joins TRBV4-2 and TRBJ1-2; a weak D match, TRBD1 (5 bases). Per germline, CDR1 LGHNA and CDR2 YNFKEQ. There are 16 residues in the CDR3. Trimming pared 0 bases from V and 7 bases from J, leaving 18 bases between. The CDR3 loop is CASSQDPGGGVSGYTF. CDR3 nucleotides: TGTGCCAGCAGCCAAGATCCGGGGGGAGGGGTTAGTGGCTACACCTTC.

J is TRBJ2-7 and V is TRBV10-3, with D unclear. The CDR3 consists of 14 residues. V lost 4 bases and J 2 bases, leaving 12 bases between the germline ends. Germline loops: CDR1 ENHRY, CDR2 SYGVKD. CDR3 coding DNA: TGTGCCATCAGTGGTGACATAGGTACCTACGAGCAGTACTTC. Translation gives CAISGDIGTYEQYF.

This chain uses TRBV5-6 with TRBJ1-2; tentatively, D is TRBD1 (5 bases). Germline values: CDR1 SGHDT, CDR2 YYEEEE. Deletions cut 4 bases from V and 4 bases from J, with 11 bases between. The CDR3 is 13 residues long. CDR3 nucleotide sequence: TGTGCCAGCAGCACCGACAGCAGCTATGGCTACACCTTC. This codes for CASSTDSSYGYTF. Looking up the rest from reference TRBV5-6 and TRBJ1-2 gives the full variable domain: DAGVTQSPTHLIKTRGQQVTLRCSPKSGHDTVSWYQQALGQGPQFIFQYYEEEERQRGNFPDRFSGHQFPNYSSELNVNALLLGDSALYLCASSTDSSYGYTFGSGTRLTVV.

CDR3 residues: CASMGAPGTANTGELFF. Written as DNA, the CDR3 is TGTGCCAGCATGGGGGCCCCAGGGACAGCCAACACCGGGGAGCTGTTTTTT. The chain is built from TRBV25-1 and TRBJ2-2; 7 bases are shared with TRBD1. CDR1 and CDR2 (germline): MGHDK, SYGVNS. CDR3 length equals 17 residues. After removal of 7 bases from V and 2 bases from J, the junction contained 13 bases not matched to a gene.

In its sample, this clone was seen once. CDR3 region: CASSFQGSNTEAFF. Written as DNA, the CDR3 is TGTGCCAGCAGCTTCCAGGGTAGTAACACTGAAGCTTTCTTT. The chain recombines TRBV7-2 with TRBJ1-1, with TRBD1 as a possible D gene (5 bases). CDR1 and CDR2 (germline): SGHTA, FQGNSA. CDR3 length: 14 amino acids. Trimming shortened V by 3 bases and J by 2 bases, and 10 bases separated the two germline ends.

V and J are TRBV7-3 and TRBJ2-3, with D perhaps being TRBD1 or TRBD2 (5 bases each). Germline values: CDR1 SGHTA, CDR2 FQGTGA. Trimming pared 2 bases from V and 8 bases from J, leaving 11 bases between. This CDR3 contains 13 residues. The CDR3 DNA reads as TGTGCCAGCAGCTTATGGGGGATGGGTACGCAGTATTTT. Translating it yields CASSLWGMGTQYF.

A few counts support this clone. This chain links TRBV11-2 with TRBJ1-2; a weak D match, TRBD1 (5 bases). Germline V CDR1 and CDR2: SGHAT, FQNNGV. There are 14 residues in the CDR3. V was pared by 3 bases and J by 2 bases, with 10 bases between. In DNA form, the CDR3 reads TGTGCCAGCAGCTTCGTCGGGGGGAACTATGGCTACACCTTC. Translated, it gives CASSFVGGNYGYTF.

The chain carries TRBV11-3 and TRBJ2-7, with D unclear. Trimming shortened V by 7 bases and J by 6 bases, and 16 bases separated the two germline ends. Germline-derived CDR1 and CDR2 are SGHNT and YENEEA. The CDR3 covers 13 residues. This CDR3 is CASTSLGVGEQYF. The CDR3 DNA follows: TGTGCCAGCACCTCACTTGGGGTGGGCGAGCAGTACTTC.

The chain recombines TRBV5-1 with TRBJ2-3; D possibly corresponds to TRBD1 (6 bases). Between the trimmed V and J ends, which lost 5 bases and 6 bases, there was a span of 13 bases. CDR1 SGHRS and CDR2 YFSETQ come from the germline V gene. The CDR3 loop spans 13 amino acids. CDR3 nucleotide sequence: TGCGCCAGCAGGCAGGACAGCGTGGATACGCAGTATTTT. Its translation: CASRQDSVDTQYF.

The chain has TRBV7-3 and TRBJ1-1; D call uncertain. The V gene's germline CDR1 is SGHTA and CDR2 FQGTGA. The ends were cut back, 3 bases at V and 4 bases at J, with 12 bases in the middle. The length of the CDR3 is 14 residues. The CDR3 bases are TGTGCCAGCAGCTTGGGGTTAGTCGGCACTGAAGCTTTCTTT. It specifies CASSLGLVGTEAFF.

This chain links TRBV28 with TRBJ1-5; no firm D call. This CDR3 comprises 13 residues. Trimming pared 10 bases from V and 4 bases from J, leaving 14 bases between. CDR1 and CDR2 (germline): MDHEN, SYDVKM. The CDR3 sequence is CATYEVGNQPQHF. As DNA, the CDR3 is TGTGCCACCTATGAGGTCGGGAATCAGCCCCAGCATTTT.

The CDR3 sequence is CASSLNFAGNTIYF. The CDR3 nucleotides are TGTGCCAGCAGCTTAAATTTTGCTGGAAACACCATATATTTT. J is TRBJ1-3 and V is TRBV5-4; D is undetermined. Germline V gene sequence: CDR1 SGHNT, CDR2 YYREEE (reference sequence). The length of the CDR3 is 14 residues. V lost 2 bases and J 2 bases, leaving 8 bases between the germline ends. The entire variable domain, with the rest obtained from reference TRBV5-4 and TRBJ1-3, is as follows: ETGVTQSPTHLIKTRGQQVTLRCSSQSGHNTVSWYQQALGQGPQFIFQYYREEENGRGNFPPRFSGLQFPNYSSELNVNALELDDSALYLCASSLNFAGNTIYFGEGSWLTVV.

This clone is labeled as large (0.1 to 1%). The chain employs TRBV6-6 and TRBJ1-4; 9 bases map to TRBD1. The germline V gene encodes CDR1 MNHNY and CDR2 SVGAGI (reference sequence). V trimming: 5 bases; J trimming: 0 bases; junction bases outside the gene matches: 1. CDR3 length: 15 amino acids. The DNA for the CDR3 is TGTGCCAGCAGTGGGACAGGGACAACTAATGAAAAACTGTTTTTT. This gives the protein CASSGTGTTNEKLFF.

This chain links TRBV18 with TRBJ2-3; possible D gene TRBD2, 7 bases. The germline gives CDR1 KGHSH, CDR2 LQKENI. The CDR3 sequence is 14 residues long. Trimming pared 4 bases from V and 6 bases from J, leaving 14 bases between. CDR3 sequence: CASSLGGDLDTQYF. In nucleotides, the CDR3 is TGTGCCAGCTCACTAGGGGGGGACCTGGATACGCAGTATTTT.

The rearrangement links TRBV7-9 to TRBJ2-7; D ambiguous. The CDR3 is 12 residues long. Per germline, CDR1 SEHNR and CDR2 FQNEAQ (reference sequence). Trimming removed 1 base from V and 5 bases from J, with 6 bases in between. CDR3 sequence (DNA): TGTGCCAGCAGCTTAGTCAAACACGAGCAGTACTTC. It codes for CASSLVKHEQYF.

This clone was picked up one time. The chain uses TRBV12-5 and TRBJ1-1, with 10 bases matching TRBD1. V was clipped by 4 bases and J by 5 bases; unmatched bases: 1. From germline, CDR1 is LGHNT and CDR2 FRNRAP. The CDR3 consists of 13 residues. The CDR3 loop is CASGWGQGTEAFF. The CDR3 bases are TGTGCTAGTGGTTGGGGACAGGGGACTGAAGCTTTCTTT.

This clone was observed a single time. CDR3 bases: TGTGCCAGCAGCCCAGGGGCCGGACAGGGGAGAGGTGCATATTTT. As protein: CASSPGAGQGRGAYF. The gene calls are TRBV28 and TRBJ1-3; the match to TRBD1 covers 9 bases. CDR3 size: 15 residues. The germline V gene has CDR1 MDHEN and CDR2 SYDVKM. V lost 6 bases to trimming and J lost 15 bases; unmatched junction nucleotides: 18. The full variable domain, with the rest looked up from reference TRBV28 and TRBJ1-3, is DVKVTQSSRYLVKRTGEKVFLECVQDMDHENMFWYRQDPGLGLRLIYFSYDVKMKEKGDIPEGYSVSREKKERFSLILESASTNQTSMYLCASSPGAGQGRGAYFGEGSWLTVV.

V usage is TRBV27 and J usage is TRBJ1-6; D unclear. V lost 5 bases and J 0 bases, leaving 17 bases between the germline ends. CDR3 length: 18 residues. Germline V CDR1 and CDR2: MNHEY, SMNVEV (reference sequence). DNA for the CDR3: TGTGCCAGCAGTGGGAGGACGAATAGAGCCTCCTATAATTCACCCCTCCACTTT. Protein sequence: CASSGRTNRASYNSPLHF.

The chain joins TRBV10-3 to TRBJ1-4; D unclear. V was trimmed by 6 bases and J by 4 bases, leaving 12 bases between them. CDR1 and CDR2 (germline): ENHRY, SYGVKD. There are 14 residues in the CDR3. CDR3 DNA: TGTGCCATCAGGAAGGGATCAGATAATGAAAAACTGTTTTTT. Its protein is CAIRKGSDNEKLFF.

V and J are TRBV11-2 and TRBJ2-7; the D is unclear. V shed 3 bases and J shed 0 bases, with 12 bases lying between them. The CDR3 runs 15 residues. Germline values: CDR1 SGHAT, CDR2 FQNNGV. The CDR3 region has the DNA TGTGCCAGCAGCTTTCTGACTTCCATCTCCTACGAGCAGTACTTC. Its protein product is CASSFLTSISYEQYF.

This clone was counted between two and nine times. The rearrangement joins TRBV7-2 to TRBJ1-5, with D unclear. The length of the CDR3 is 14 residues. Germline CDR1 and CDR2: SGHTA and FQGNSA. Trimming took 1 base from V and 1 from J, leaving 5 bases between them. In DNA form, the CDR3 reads TGTGCCAGCAGCTTAGGGAGGAGCAATCAGCCCCAGCATTTT. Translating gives CASSLGRSNQPQHF.

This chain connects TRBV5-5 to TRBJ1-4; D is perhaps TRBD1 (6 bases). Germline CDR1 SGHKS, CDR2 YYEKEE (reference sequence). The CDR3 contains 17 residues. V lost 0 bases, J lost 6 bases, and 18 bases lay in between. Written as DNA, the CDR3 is TGTGCCAGCAGCTTGGCGGAGACAGGCCCCCTTTATGAAAAACTGTTTTTT. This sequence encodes CASSLAETGPLYEKLFF.

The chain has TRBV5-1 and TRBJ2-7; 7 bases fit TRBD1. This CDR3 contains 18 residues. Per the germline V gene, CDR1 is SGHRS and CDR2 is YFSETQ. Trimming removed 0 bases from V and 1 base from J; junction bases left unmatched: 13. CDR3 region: CASSLVPILAGGSYEQYF. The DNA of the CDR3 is TGCGCCAGCAGCTTGGTGCCCATACTGGCAGGGGGTTCCTACGAGCAGTACTTC. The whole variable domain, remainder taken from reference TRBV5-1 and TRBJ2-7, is KAGVTQTPRYLIKTRGQQVTLSCSPISGHRSVSWYQQTPGQGLQFLFEYFSETQRNKGNFPGRFSGRQFSNSRSEMNVSTLELGDSALYLCASSLVPILAGGSYEQYFGPGTRLTVT.

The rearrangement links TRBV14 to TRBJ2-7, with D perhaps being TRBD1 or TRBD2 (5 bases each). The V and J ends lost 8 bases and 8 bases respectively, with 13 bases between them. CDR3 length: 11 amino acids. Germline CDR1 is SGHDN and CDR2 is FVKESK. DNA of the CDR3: TGTGCCAGCGGAGCTTGGGGGAAGCAGTACTTC. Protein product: CASGAWGKQYF.

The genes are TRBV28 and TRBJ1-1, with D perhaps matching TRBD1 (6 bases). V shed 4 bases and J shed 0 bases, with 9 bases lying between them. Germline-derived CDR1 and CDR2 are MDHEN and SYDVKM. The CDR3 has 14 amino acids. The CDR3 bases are TGTGCCAGCAGTTCAGGACAGCTGAACACTGAAGCTTTCTTT. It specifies CASSSGQLNTEAFF.

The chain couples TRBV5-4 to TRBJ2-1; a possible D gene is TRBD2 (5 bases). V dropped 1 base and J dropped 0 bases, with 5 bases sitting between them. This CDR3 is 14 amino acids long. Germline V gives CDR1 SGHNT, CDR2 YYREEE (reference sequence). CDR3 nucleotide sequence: TGTGCCAGCAGCTTGCGGGACTCCTACAATGAGCAGTTCTTC. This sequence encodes CASSLRDSYNEQFF.

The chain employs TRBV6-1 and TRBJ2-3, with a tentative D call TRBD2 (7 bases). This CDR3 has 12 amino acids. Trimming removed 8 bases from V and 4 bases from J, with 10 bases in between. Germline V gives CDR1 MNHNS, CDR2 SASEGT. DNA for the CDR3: TGTGCCAGCGAGGGGGGGGCAGATACGCAGTATTTT. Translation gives CASEGGADTQYF.